One sample yielded the 23 T cell receptor beta chains listed below, sequenced in a study of radiation and T cells in renal cell carcinoma. Time point described: blood 2 weeks post-SBRT. As to treatment: 15 Gy SBRT to primary tumor, nephrectomy 4 weeks later. Generated by immunoSEQ multiplex PCR, the TCRdb table keeps only in-frame clones and is missing some. The repertoire includes about 130,000 clones, roughly 91% of them detected once, and almost 6% sits in the top ten. Sequenced material: blood, taken from a patient whose treatment included radiotherapy and nephrectomy. The receptors shown here come from an older woman with renal cell carcinoma.

The chain employs TRBV7-2 and TRBJ1-6; D perhaps matches TRBD1 (5 bases). Germline CDR1 is SGHTA and CDR2 is FQGNSA. Between the trimmed V and J ends, which lost 6 bases and 6 bases, there was a span of 21 bases. This CDR3 comprises 17 residues. CDR3 DNA: TGTGCCAGCAGTCTCGATCACATCGGGACCTCTAATTCACCCCTCCACTTT. This translates into CASSLDHIGTSNSPLHF.

This chain connects TRBV4-2 to TRBJ2-5, with 11 bases aligning to TRBD2. Germline CDR1 reads LGHNA; CDR2 reads YNFKEQ. With V trimmed by 4 bases and J by 1 base, 8 bases remained unmatched. The length of the CDR3 is 17 residues. DNA of the CDR3: TGTGCCAGCAGCCGAAGGGCTAGCGGGGGGTTCCAAGAGACCCAGTACTTC. Translation gives CASSRRASGGFQETQYF.

V and J are TRBV7-6 and TRBJ2-6, with 9 bases aligning to TRBD1. Germline V gene lookup returns CDR1 SGHVS and CDR2 FNYEAQ. This CDR3 region has 18 residues. V lost 0 bases, J lost 2 bases, and 5 bases stayed unmatched. The CDR3: CASSLAAGTGPGANVLTF. The DNA for the CDR3 is TGTGCCAGCAGCTTAGCGGCCGGGACAGGGCCTGGGGCCAACGTCCTGACTTTC.

The CDR3 sequence is CASEWDLPPGELFF. CDR3 coding DNA: TGTGCCAGCGAGTGGGACTTACCTCCCGGGGAGCTGTTTTTT. The V call is TRBV5-5, the J call TRBJ2-2, with D maybe TRBD2 (6 bases). The CDR3 consists of 14 residues. Germline V gene sequence: CDR1 SGHKS, CDR2 YYEKEE (reference sequence). Trimming stripped 7 bases from V and 6 bases from J, with 16 bases between.

This clone was observed a single time. V usage is TRBV6-5 and J usage is TRBJ1-6; D is unresolved. There are 14 residues in the CDR3. The V end lost 6 bases, the J end lost 0 bases, and 6 bases lay between the germline ends. Germline lookup yields CDR1 MNHEY and CDR2 SVGAGI. The CDR3 DNA reads as TGTGCCAGCAGGGAAGGCTCCTATAATTCACCCCTCCACTTT. Amino acids: CASREGSYNSPLHF.

This clone was detected only once. The rearrangement links TRBV7-2 to TRBJ2-3, with D perhaps TRBD2 (6 bases). Germline assignment: CDR1 SGHTA and CDR2 FQGNSA. Deletions cut 5 bases from V and 2 bases from J, with 11 bases between. This CDR3 spans 14 amino acids. CDR3 protein: CASSNAGPTDTQYF. Written as DNA, the CDR3 is TGTGCCAGCAGCAACGCGGGACCCACAGATACGCAGTATTTT.

CDR3 nucleotide sequence: TGTGCCAGCAGTTTTTCGGGAGGGGAAGACTATGGCTACACCTTC. Amino acids: CASSFSGGEDYGYTF. The J gene is TRBJ1-2, the V gene TRBV28; D is possibly TRBD1 (5 bases). The V gene's germline CDR1 is MDHEN and CDR2 SYDVKM. The V gene lost 3 bases and the J gene lost 3 bases, with 14 bases spanning the gap. CDR3 size: 15 residues.

The chain employs TRBV6-5 and TRBJ1-2, with TRBD1 matching 7 bases. The CDR3 sequence is 15 residues long. J lost 2 bases, V lost 6 bases, and 9 bases had no gene match. Germline V lookup: CDR1 MNHEY, CDR2 SVGAGI. CDR3 in amino acids: CASSRQGLPNYGYTF. The CDR3 DNA follows: TGTGCCAGCAGCCGACAGGGTCTTCCGAACTATGGCTACACCTTC.

This chain links TRBV11-3 with TRBJ1-4; 11 bases are a match to TRBD1. The CDR3 length is 14 residues. CDR1 is SGHNT and CDR2 is YENEEA in the germline V gene. The ends lost 1 base at V and 13 bases at J; junction bases unmatched: 5. The CDR3 DNA is TGTGCCAGCAGCTTAGCCTGGACAGGGGGCGGACTGTTTTTT. Translation gives CASSLAWTGGGLFF.

The chain recombines TRBV5-4 with TRBJ2-5, with 9 nucleotides matching TRBD2. Germline CDR1 is SGHNT and CDR2 is YYREEE (reference sequence). The length of the CDR3 is 16 residues. Germline trimming cut 4 bases from V and 5 bases from J; bases unmatched to any gene: 12. As DNA, the CDR3 is TGTGCCAGCAGCCCTGGGGCAGCGGGGGGCTCTGAGACCCAGTACTTC. Translation: CASSPGAAGGSETQYF.

V usage is TRBV6-5 and J usage is TRBJ2-3; D call uncertain. The CDR3 has 15 amino acids. V was clipped by 6 bases and J by 0 bases, with 13 bases between them. Per germline, CDR1 MNHEY and CDR2 SVGAGI. CDR3: CASSSFGTSTDTQYF. CDR3 DNA: TGTGCCAGCAGCTCCTTTGGAACTAGCACAGATACGCAGTATTTT.

The V call is TRBV6-1, the J call TRBJ1-2; the D is unclear. Germline CDR1 is MNHNS and CDR2 is SASEGT. Trimming removed 3 bases at V and 3 bases at J, with 8 bases between. CDR3 length: 13 amino acids. The CDR3 loop reads CASSDGGYYGYTF. The CDR3 DNA sequence: TGTGCCAGCAGTGATGGAGGATACTATGGCTACACCTTC.

The rearrangement joins TRBV6-6 to TRBJ1-1; D remains unclear. The germline V gene encodes CDR1 MNHNY and CDR2 SVGAGI (reference sequence). V was cut by 7 bases and J by 2 bases, with 11 bases left in between. The CDR3 loop spans 13 amino acids. The CDR3 nucleotides are TGTGCCAGCACAAAGGTTCCCAACACTGAAGCTTTCTTT. Translation gives CASTKVPNTEAFF.

The chain recombines TRBV21-1 with TRBJ2-7; the D segment call TRBD1 is taken from the table without a DNA check. TRBV21-1 has pseudogene status. The CDR3 is 16 amino acids. The CDR3 loop is CASSKEGTGKPYEQYF. As DNA, the CDR3 is TGTGCCAGCAGCAAAGAAGGGACAGGAAAACCCTACGAGCAGTACTTC.

This chain joins TRBV4-1 and TRBJ2-3; 8 positions agree with TRBD2. The CDR3 covers 20 residues. J gave up 0 bases and V 1 base, and 15 bases lay outside the gene matches. Per germline, CDR1 MGHRA and CDR2 YSYEKL. In DNA, the CDR3 is TGCGCCAGCAGCCAAGTTCTGAGCGGGGGAACGGCTTCTAGCACAGATACGCAGTATTTT. Its translation: CASSQVLSGGTASSTDTQYF.

The CDR3 nucleotides are TGTGCCAGTAGTTCTGGACTAGCGGGGGGGCCAGATACGCAGTATTTT. This translates into CASSSGLAGGPDTQYF. The V call is TRBV19, the J call TRBJ2-3; 15 bases line up with TRBD2. Germline V gene lookup returns CDR1 LNHDA and CDR2 SQIVND (reference sequence). With V trimmed by 5 bases and J by 4 bases, 4 bases remained unmatched. CDR3 length: 16 amino acids.

The J gene is TRBJ1-5, the V gene TRBV18; 9 nucleotides align to TRBD1. This CDR3 is 14 amino acids long. V was pared by 5 bases and J by 4 bases, with 3 bases of the junction left unmatched. CDR1 is KGHSH, CDR2 LQKENI, per germline. CDR3 residues: CASSTTGGNQPQHF. In DNA, the CDR3 is TGTGCCAGCTCAACGACAGGGGGGAATCAGCCCCAGCATTTT.

The chain combines TRBV30 with TRBJ1-2, with D tentatively TRBD1 (5 bases). The CDR3 loop spans 15 amino acids. V was cut by 0 bases and J by 2 bases, with 13 bases left in between. Germline V gene data show CDR1 as GTSNPN and CDR2 as SVGIG (reference sequence). CDR3 nucleotides: TGTGCCTGGAGTGTATTTGGGGGGAAGAACTATGGCTACACCTTC. It specifies CAWSVFGGKNYGYTF. Supplemented by reference TRBV30 and TRBJ1-2, the full variable domain reads SQTIHQWPATLVQPVGSPLSLECTVEGTSNPNLYWYRQAAGRGLQLLFYSVGIGQISSEVPQNLSASRPQDRQFILSSKKLLLSDSGFYLCAWSVFGGKNYGYTFGSGTRLTVV.

The J gene is TRBJ1-1, the V gene TRBV5-1; D possibly corresponds to TRBD1 (5 bases). The CDR3 has 15 residues. Germline V lookup: CDR1 SGHRS, CDR2 YFSETQ. V lost 0 bases, J lost 1 base, and 10 bases lay in between. The CDR3 is CASSLGRRGNTEAFF. The DNA of the CDR3 is TGCGCCAGCAGCTTGGGGAGGAGGGGGAACACTGAAGCTTTCTTT.

This sequence joins TRBV30 and TRBJ2-1, with TRBD2 matching over 12 bases. The length of the CDR3 is 11 residues. After removal of 5 bases from V and 13 bases from J, the junction contained 3 bases not matched to a gene. Per the germline V gene, CDR1 is GTSNPN and CDR2 is SVGIG (reference sequence). CDR3 bases: TGTGCCTGGGGGACTAGCGGGCTCCAGTTCTTC. Protein product: CAWGTSGLQFF. Full variable domain (remainder filled in from reference TRBV30 and TRBJ2-1): SQTIHQWPATLVQPVGSPLSLECTVEGTSNPNLYWYRQAAGRGLQLLFYSVGIGQISSEVPQNLSASRPQDRQFILSSKKLLLSDSGFYLCAWGTSGLQFFGPGTRLTVL.

CDR3 loop: CASSSRDTEAFF. In DNA, the CDR3 is TGCGCCAGCAGCTCACGCGATACTGAAGCTTTCTTT. This chain links TRBV5-1 with TRBJ1-1; D remains unclear. Trimming took 3 bases from V and 5 from J, leaving 8 bases between them. Germline loops: CDR1 SGHRS, CDR2 YFSETQ. The CDR3 loop spans 12 amino acids.

The gene calls are TRBV7-2 and TRBJ1-6, with D possibly TRBD1 on 5 matching bases. The CDR3 runs 15 residues. The germline V gene has CDR1 SGHTA and CDR2 FQGNSA. V was cut by 3 bases and J by 8 bases, with 14 bases left in between. CDR3 coding DNA: TGTGCCAGCAGCTTTTCAAGCCAAGGGGATTCACCCCTCCACTTT. This encodes CASSFSSQGDSPLHF.

The chain is built from TRBV28 and TRBJ1-2; D unresolved. Trimming cost V 5 bases and J 1 base, with 8 bases left between them. Germline V gene lookup returns CDR1 MDHEN and CDR2 SYDVKM. CDR3 size: 13 residues. The CDR3 spells CASSPTFNYGYTF. CDR3 bases: TGTGCCAGCAGTCCGACATTTAACTATGGCTACACCTTC.